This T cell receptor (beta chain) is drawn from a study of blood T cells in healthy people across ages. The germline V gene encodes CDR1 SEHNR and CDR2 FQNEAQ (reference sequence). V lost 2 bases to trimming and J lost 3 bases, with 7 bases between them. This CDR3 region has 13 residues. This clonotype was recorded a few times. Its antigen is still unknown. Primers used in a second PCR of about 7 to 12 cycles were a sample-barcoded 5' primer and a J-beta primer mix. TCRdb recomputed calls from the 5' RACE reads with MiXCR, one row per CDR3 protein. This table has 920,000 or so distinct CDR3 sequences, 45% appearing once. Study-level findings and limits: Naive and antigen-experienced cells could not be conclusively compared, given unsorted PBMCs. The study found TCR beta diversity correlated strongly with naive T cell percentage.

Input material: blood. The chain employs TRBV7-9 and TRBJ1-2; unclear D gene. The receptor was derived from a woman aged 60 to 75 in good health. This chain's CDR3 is CASSLRLDYGYTF. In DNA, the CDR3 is TGTGCCAGCAGCTTACGGTTAGACTATGGCTACACCTTC. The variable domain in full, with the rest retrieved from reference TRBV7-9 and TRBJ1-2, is DTGVSQNPRHKITKRGQNVTFRCDPISEHNRLYWYRQTLGQGPEFLTYFQNEAQLEKSRLLSDRFSAERPKGSFSTLEIQRTEQGDSAMYLCASSLRLDYGYTFGSGTRLTVV.